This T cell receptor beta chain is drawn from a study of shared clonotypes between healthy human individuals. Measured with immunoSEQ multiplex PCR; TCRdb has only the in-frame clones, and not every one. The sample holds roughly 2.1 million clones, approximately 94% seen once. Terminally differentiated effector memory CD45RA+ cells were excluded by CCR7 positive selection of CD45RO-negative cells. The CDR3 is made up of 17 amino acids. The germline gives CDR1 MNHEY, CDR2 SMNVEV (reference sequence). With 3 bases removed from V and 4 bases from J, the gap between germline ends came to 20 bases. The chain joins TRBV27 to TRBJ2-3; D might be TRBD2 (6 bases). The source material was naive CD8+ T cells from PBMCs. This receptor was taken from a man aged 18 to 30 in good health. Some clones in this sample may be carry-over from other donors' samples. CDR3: CASSLLAPAGVADTQYF. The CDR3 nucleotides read TGTGCCAGCAGTTTGCTAGCGCCCGCTGGGGTGGCAGATACGCAGTATTTT.